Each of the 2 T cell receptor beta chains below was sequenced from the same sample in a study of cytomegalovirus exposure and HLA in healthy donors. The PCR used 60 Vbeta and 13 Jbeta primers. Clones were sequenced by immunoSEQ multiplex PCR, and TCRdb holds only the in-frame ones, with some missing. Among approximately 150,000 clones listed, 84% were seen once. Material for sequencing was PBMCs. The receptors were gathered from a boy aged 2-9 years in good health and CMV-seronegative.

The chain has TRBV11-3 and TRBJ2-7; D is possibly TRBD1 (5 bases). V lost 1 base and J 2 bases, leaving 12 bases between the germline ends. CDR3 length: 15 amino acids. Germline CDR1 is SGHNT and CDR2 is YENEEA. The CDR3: CASSLVPDSTYEQYF. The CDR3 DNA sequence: TGTGCCAGCAGCTTAGTACCCGACAGCACCTACGAGCAGTACTTC.

The CDR3 nucleotides read TGCGCCAGCAGTGAGTACAGGGGAACAGATACGCAGTATTTT. Translated: CASSEYRGTDTQYF. V gene TRBV10-1 combines with J gene TRBJ2-3; the match to TRBD1 covers 7 bases. The V segment lost 1 base and the J segment 3 bases; nucleotides outside the gene matches: 1. The CDR3 extends over 14 amino acids. CDR1 is WNHNN and CDR2 is SYGVQD in the germline V gene (reference sequence).